This TCR beta chain comes out of a study of blood T cell repertoires in COVID-19. The overall study: Acute-phase and convalescent COVID-19 samples originated in the United States, Italy and Spain. From T cells, B-cell-depleted T cells, or PBMCs came the material, which was cDNA or gDNA.

This CDR3 has 13 amino acids. The V gene lost 4 bases and the J gene lost 4 bases, with 13 bases spanning the gap. Germline V lookup: CDR1 GTSNPN, CDR2 SVGIG (reference sequence). The table came from immunoSEQ multiplex PCR; TCRdb's copy has only in-frame clones and leaves some out. The sample holds 350,000 to 400,000 clones, roughly nine tenths seen once. The study recruited people aged about 18 to 89 years across 24 US areas. Specimen: PBMCs or T cells enriched from blood (not recorded which). This chain connects TRBV30 to TRBJ1-1, with unresolved D. The sequence was collected from a woman aged 35 to 49 who had been exposed to COVID-19. CDR3 DNA sequence: TGTGCCTGGAACGGAGACGAGGGCACTGAAGCTTTCTTT. Protein: CAWNGDEGTEAFF. Filled out from reference TRBV30 and TRBJ1-1, the complete variable domain reads SQTIHQWPATLVQPVGSPLSLECTVEGTSNPNLYWYRQAAGRGLQLLFYSVGIGQISSEVPQNLSASRPQDRQFILSSKKLLLSDSGFYLCAWNGDEGTEAFFGQGTRLTVV.